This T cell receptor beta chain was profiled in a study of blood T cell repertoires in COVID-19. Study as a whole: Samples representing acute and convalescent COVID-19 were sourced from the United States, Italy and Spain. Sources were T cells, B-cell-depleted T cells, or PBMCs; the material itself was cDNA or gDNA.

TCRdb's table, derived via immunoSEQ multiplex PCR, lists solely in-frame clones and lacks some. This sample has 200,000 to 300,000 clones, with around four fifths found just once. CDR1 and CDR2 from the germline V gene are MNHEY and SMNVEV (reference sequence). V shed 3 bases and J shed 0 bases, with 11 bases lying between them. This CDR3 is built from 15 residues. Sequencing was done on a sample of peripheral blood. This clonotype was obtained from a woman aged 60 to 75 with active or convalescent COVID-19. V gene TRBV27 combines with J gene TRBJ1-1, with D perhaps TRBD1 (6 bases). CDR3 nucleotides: TGTGCCAGCAGTTTGGGTGGACAGCTGAACACTGAAGCTTTCTTT. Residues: CASSLGGQLNTEAFF.